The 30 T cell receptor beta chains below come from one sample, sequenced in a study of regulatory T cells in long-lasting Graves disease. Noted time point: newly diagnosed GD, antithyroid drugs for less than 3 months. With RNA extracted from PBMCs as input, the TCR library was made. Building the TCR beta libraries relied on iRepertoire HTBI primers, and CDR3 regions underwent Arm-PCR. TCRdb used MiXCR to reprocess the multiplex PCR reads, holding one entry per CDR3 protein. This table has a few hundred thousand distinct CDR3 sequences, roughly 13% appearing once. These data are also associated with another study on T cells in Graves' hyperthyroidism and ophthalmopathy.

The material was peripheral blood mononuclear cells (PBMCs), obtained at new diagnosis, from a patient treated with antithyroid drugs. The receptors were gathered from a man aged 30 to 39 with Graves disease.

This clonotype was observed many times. The CDR3 nucleotides read TGTGCCAGCAGTTACCGGCCGGGCTTCCCCTCTGGGGCCAACGTCCTGACTTTC. Amino acid sequence: CASSYRPGFPSGANVLTF. This sequence joins TRBV6-5 and TRBJ2-6; D unclear. This CDR3 has 18 residues. Germline V gene lookup returns CDR1 MNHEY and CDR2 SVGAGI. The V gene lost 2 bases and the J gene lost 0 bases, with 14 bases spanning the gap.

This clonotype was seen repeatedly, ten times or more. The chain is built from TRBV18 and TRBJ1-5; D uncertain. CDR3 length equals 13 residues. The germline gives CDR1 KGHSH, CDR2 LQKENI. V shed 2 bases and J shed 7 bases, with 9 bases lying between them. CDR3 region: CASSPGYGQPQHF. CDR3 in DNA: TGTGCCAGCTCACCAGGGTATGGCCAGCCCCAGCATTTT.

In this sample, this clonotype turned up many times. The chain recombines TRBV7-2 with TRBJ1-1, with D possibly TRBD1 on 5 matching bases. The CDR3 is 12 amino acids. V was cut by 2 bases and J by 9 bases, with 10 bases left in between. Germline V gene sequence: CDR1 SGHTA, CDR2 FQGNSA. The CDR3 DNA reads TGTGCCAGCAGCTTACGGGGACGGAAAGCTTTCTTT. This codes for CASSLRGRKAFF.

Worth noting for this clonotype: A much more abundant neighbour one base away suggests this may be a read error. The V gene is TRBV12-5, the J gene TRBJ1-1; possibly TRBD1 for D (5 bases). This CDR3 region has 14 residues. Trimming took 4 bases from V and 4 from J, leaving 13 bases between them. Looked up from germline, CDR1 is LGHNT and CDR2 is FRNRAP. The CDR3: CASGSEGPGTEAFF. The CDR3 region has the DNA TGTGCTAGTGGTTCGGAGGGACCGGGCACTGAAGCTTTCTTT.

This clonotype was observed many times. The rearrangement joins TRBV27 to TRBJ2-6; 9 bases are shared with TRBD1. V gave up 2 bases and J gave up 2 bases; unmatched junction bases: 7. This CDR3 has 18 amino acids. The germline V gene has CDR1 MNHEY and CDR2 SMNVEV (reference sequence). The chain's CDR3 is CASSLGTGFIPGANVLTF. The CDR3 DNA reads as TGTGCCAGCAGTTTAGGGACAGGGTTTATACCTGGGGCCAACGTCCTGACTTTC.

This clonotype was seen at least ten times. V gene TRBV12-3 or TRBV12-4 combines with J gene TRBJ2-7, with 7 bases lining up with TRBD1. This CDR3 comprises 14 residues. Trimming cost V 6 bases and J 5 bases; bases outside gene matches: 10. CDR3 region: CASRVQTGTDEQYF. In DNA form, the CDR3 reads TGTGCCAGCAGGGTTCAGACAGGGACCGACGAGCAGTACTTC.

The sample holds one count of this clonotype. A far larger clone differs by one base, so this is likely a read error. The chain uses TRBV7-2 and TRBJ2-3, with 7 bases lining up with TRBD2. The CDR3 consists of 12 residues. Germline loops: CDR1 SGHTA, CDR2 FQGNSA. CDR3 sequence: CASSSGGDTRYF. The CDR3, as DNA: TGTGCCAGCAGCTCGGGGGGAGATACGCGGTATTTT.

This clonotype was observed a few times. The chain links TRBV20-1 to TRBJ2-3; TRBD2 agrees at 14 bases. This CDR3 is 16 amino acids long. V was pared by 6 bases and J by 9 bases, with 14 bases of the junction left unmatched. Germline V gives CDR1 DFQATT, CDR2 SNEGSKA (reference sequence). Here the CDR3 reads CSAPRLAGGEMWTQYF. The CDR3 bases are TGCAGTGCCCCAAGACTAGCGGGAGGGGAAATGTGGACGCAGTATTTT.

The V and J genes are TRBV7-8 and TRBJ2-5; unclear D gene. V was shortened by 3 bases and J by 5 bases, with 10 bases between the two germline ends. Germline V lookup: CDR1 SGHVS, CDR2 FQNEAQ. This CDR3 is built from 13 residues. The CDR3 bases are TGTGCCAGCAGCTTTGGTCTCTCGGAGACCCAGTACTTC. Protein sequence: CASSFGLSETQYF.

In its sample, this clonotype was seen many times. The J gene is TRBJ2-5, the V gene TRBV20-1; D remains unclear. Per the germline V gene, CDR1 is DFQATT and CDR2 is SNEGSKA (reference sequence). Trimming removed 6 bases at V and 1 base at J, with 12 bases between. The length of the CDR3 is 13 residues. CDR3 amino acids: CSATQSAQETQYF. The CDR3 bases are TGCAGTGCCACCCAGAGCGCCCAAGAGACCCAGTACTTC.

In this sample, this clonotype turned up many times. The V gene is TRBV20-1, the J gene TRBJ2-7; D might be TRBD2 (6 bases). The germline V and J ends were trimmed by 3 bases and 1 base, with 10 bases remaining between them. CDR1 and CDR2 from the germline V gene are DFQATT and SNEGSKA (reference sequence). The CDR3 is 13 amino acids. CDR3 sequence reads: CSASGGYSYEQYF. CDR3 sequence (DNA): TGCAGTGCTAGTGGGGGGTATTCCTACGAGCAGTACTTC.

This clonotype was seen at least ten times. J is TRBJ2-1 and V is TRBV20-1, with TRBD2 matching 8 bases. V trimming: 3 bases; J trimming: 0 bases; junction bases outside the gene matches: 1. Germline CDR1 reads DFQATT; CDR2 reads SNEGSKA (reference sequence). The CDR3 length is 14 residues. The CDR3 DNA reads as TGCAGTGCTAGCGGGAGGGCCTCCTACAATGAGCAGTTCTTC. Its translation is CSASGRASYNEQFF.

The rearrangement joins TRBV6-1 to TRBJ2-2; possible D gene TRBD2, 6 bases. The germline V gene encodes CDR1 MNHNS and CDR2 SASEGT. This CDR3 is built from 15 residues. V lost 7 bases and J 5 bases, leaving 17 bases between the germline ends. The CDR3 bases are TGTGCCAGCACCCAATTTGGGGGGTGGACCGGGGAGCTGTTTTTT. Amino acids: CASTQFGGWTGELFF.

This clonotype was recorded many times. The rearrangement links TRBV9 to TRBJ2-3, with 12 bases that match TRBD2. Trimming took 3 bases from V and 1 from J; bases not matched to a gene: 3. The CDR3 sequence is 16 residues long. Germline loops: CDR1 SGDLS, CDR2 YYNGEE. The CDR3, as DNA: TGTGCCAGCAGCGAACGACTAGCGGGGGGCACAGATACGCAGTATTTT. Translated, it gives CASSERLAGGTDTQYF.

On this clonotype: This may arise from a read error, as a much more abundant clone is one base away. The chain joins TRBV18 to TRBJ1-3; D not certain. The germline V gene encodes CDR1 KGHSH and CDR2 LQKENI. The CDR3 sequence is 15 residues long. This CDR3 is CAISPGQPPGNTIYF. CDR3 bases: TGTGCCATCTCACCCGGGCAGCCACCTGGAAACACCATATATTTT.

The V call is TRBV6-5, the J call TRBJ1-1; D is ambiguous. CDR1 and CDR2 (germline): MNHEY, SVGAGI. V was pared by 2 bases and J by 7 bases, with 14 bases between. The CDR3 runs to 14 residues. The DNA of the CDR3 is TGTGCCAGCAGTTACCTTGGGGAACGGGATGAAGCTTTCTTT. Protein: CASSYLGERDEAFF.

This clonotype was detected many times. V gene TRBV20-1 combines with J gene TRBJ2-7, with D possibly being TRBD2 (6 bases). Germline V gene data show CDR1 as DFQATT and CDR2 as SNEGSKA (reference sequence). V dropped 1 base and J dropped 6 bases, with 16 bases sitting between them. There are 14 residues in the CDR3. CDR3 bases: TGCAGTGCTAGAGGGGGCCTCGGAGCGGGCGAGCAGTACTTC. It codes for CSARGGLGAGEQYF.

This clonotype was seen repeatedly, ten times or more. The CDR3, as DNA: TGTGCCAGCAGTCAAGGACAGGGCCTAACCTACGAGCAGTACTTC. Amino acid sequence: CASSQGQGLTYEQYF. The gene calls are TRBV28 and TRBJ2-7; 8 bases line up with TRBD1. From germline, CDR1 is MDHEN and CDR2 SYDVKM. CDR3 length equals 15 residues. Losses at the gene ends were 5 bases for V and 2 bases for J; bases not matched to a gene: 8. The full variable domain, with the rest looked up from reference TRBV28 and TRBJ2-7, is DVKVTQSSRYLVKRTGEKVFLECVQDMDHENMFWYRQDPGLGLRLIYFSYDVKMKEKGDIPEGYSVSREKKERFSLILESASTNQTSMYLCASSQGQGLTYEQYFGPGTRLTVT.

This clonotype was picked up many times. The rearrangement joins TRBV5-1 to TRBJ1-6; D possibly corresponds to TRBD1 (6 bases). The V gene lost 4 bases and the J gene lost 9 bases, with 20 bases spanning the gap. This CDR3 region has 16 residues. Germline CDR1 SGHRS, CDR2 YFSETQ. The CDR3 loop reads CASSRWGGRNISPLHF. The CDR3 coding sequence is TGCGCCAGCAGCCGATGGGGGGGCCGCAATATTTCACCCCTCCACTTT.

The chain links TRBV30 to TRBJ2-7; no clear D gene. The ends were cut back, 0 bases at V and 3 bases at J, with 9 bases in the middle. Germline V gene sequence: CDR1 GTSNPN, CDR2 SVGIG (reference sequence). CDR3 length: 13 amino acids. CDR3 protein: CAWSVSSIYEQYF. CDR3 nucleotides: TGTGCCTGGAGTGTAAGCTCTATCTACGAGCAGTACTTC. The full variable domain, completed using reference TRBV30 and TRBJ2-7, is SQTIHQWPATLVQPVGSPLSLECTVEGTSNPNLYWYRQAAGRGLQLLFYSVGIGQISSEVPQNLSASRPQDRQFILSSKKLLLSDSGFYLCAWSVSSIYEQYFGPGTRLTVT.

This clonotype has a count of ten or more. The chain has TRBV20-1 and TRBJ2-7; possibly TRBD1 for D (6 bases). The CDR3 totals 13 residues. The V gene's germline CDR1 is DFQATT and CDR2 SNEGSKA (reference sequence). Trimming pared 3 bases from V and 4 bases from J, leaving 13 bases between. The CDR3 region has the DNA TGCAGTGCTAGTTGGCCAGGGGCATACGAGCAGTACTTC. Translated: CSASWPGAYEQYF.

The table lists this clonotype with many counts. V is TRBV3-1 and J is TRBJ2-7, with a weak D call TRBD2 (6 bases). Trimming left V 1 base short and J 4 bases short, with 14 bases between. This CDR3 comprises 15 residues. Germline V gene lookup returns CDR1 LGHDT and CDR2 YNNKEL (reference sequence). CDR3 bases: TGTGCCAGCAGCCAAGTCGCGGGGTCGGTTTACGAGCAGTACTTC. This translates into CASSQVAGSVYEQYF.

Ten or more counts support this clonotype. The CDR3 spells CASRPGQGFNYGYTF. The CDR3 coding sequence is TGTGCCAGCAGGCCTGGACAGGGATTTAACTATGGCTACACCTTC. The chain has TRBV27 and TRBJ1-2, with 8 bases fitting TRBD1. Germline V gene lookup returns CDR1 MNHEY and CDR2 SMNVEV (reference sequence). This CDR3 has 15 residues. V dropped 6 bases and J dropped 1; count of bases not matched to a gene: 7.

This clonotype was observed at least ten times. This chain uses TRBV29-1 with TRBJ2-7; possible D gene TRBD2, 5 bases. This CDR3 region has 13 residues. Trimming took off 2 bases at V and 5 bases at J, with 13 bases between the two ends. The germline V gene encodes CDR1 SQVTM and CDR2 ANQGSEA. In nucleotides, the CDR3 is TGCAGCGTTGAATCGAGGGAAAGGGACGAGCAGTACTTC. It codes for CSVESRERDEQYF.

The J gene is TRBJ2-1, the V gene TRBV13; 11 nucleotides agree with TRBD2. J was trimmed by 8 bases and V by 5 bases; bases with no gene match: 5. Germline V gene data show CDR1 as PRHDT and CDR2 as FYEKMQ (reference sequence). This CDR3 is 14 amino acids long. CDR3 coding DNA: TGTGCCAGCAGCCCAAGACTAGCGGGGCATGAGCAGTTCTTC. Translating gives CASSPRLAGHEQFF. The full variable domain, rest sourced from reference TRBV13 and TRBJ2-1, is AAGVIQSPRHLIKEKRETATLKCYPIPRHDTVYWYQQGPGQDPQFLISFYEKMQSDKGSIPDRFSAQQFSDYHSELNMSSLELGDSALYFCASSPRLAGHEQFFGPGTRLTVL.

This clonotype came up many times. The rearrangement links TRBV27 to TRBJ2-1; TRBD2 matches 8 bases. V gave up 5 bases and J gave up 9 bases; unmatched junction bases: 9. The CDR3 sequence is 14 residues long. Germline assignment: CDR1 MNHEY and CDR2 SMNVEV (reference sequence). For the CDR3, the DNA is TGTGCCAGCAGTCGGACTAGCTCGGGTTTTGAGCAGTTCTTC. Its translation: CASSRTSSGFEQFF.

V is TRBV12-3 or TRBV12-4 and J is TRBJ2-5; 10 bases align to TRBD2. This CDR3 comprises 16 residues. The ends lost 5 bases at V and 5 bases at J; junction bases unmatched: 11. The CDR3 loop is CASSLRAGGPRETQYF. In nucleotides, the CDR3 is TGTGCCAGCAGTCTGCGAGCGGGAGGGCCCCGGGAGACCCAGTACTTC.

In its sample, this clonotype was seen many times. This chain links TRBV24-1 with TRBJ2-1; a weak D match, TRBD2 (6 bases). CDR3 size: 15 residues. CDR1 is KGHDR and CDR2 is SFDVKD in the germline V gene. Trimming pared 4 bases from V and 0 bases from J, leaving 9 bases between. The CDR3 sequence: CATSDPGGSYNEQFF. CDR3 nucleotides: TGTGCCACCAGTGACCCCGGGGGCTCCTACAATGAGCAGTTCTTC.

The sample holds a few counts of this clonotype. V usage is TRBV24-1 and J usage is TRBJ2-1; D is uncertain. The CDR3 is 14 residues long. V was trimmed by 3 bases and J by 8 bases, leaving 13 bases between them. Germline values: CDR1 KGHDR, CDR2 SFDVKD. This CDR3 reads CATSDRRFRYEQFF. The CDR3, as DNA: TGTGCCACCAGTGATCGCAGGTTTAGATATGAGCAGTTCTTC.

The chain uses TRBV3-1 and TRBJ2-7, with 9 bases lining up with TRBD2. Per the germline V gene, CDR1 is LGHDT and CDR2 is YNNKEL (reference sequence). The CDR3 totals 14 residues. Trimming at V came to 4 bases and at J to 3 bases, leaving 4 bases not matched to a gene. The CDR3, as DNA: TGTGCCAGCAGCCCGCGGGAGGGCCTCTACGAGCAGTACTTC. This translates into CASSPREGLYEQYF.